The sequence of this T cell receptor beta chain was determined in a study of T-cell memory formation after mild COVID-19. Study-level results: Clones that contracted clustered mainly in CM and EM if CD4+ and in EMRA if CD8+.

TCR alpha and TCR beta cDNA libraries carrying sample barcodes and UMIs came from 5'RACE with constant-segment primers. Using its own MiXCR run on the 5' RACE reads, TCRdb lists one record per CDR3 protein. The table has tens of thousands of distinct CDR3 sequences, about 10% seen once. V gave up 4 bases and J gave up 2 bases, with 8 bases separating them. In germline, CDR1 is SQVTM, CDR2 ANQGSEA. The CDR3 runs 12 residues. This clonotype came up many times. Its cognate antigen is unknown. What was sequenced was PBMCs or a T cell subset sorted from them (not recorded which). The sequence was collected from a man aged 18 to 30 who had mild COVID-19 (a few samples of this study predate the infection). Cell type and time point are not known. The chain is built from TRBV29-1 and TRBJ2-5; D is possibly TRBD2 (6 bases). CDR3 residues: CSVAGLQETQYF. DNA for the CDR3: TGCAGCGTTGCGGGACTGCAAGAGACCCAGTACTTC. Full variable domain (missing parts from reference TRBV29-1 and TRBJ2-5): SAVISQKPSRDICQRGTSLTIQCQVDSQVTMMFWYRQQPGQSLTLIATANQGSEATYESGFVIDKFPISRPNLTFSTLTVSNMSPEDSSIYLCSVAGLQETQYFGPGTRLLVL.